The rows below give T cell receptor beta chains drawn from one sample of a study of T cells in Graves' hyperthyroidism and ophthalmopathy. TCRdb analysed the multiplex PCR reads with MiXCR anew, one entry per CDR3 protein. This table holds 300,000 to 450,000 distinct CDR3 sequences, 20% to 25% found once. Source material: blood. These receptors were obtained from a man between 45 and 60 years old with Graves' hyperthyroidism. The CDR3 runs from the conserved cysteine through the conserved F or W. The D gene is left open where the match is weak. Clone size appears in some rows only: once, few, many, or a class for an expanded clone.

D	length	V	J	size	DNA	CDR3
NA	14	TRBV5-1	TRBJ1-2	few	TGCGCCAGCAGCTTGGAGGACGCCTACTATGGCTACACCTTC	CASSLEDAYYGYTF
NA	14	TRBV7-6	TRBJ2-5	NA	TGTGCCAGCAGCTTTGGCAGGATACAAGAGACCCAGTACTTC	CASSFGRIQETQYF
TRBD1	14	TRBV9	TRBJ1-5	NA	TGTGCCAGCAGCGTAGGTGGACAGGGTCAGCCCCAGCATTTT	CASSVGGQGQPQHF
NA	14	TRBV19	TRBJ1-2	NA	TGTGCCAGTAGTGTCCGGGACTTGCTTGCGGGCTACACCTTC	CASSVRDLLAGYTF
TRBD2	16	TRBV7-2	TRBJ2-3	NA	TGCGCCAGCAGCTTAAGGACTAGCGGGAGAATAGATGCGCAGTATTTT	CASSLRTSGRIDAQYF
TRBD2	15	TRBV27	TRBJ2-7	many	TGTGCCAGCAGTTTATCGACTAGCGGGTACGACGAGCAGTACTTC	CASSLSTSGYDEQYF
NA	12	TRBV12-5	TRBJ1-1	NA	TGTGCTAGTGGTTACCCGAACACTGAAGCTTTCTTT	CASGYPNTEAFF
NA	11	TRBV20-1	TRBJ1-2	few	TGCAGTGTTGTAGCCCCCTATGGCTACACCTTC	CSVVAPYGYTF
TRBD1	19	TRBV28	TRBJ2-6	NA	TGTGCCAGCAGTTCACAGATAGACAGGGAACTGACTGGGGCCAACGTCCTGACTTTC	CASSSQIDRELTGANVLTF
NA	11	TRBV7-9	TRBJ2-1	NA	TGTACCAGTCGGGGATACAATGAGCAGTTCTTC	CTSRGYNEQFF
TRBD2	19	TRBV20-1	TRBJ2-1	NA	TGCAGTGCTAGAGATCTTTCGGGGACTAGCGGGAGTTCCTACAATGAGCAGTTCTTC	CSARDLSGTSGSSYNEQFF
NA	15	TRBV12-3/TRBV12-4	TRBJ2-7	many	TGTGCCAGCAGTCAAACCGGGACACCCCGATACGAGCAGTACTTC	CASSQTGTPRYEQYF
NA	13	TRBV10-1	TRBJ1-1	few	TGCGCCAGCAGTGAAAGACACCCCACTGAAGCTTTCTTT	CASSERHPTEAFF
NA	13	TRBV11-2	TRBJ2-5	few	TGTGCCAGCAGCTTAGAAGCTTCAAGCCACCAGTACTTC	CASSLEASSHQYF
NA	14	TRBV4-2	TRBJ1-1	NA	TGTGCCAGCAGCCCTCAGGGGCCGGGTACTGAAGCTTTCTTT	CASSPQGPGTEAFF
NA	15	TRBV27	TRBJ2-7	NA	TGTGCCAGCAGTTTATTGCCTAGCCCCTACAATGAGCAGTACTTC	CASSLLPSPYNEQYF
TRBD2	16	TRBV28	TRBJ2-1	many	TGTGCCAGCAGTTTCGGTCGGAGCGGGACTTACAATGAGCAGTTCTTC	CASSFGRSGTYNEQFF
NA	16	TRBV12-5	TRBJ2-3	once	TGTGCTAGTGGTAAACAGGGACCGGGCAACACAGATACGCAGTATTTT	CASGKQGPGNTDTQYF
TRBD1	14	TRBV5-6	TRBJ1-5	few	TGTGCCAGCAGCATCGACAGGGGTAGACAGCCCCAGCATTTT	CASSIDRGRQPQHF
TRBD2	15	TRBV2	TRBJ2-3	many	TGTGCCAGCAGTGGCGGGACTAGCGGCACAGATACGCAGTATTTT	CASSGGTSGTDTQYF
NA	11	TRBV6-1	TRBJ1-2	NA	TGTGCCAGCAGTTCGTCCTATGGCTACACCTTC	CASSSSYGYTF
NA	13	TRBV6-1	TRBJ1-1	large	TGTGCCAGCTACAGGACCCTCGACACTGAAGCTTTCTTT	CASYRTLDTEAFF
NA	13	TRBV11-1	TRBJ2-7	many	TGTGCCAGCAGCCGGGACCGTCTGTACGAGCAGTACTTC	CASSRDRLYEQYF